The clone carrying this T cell receptor beta chain has just a few counts. Produced via immunoSEQ multiplex PCR; TCRdb's table is partial and in-frame only. The profile shows over 2,000 clones, more than 70% of them singletons. Germline lookup yields CDR1 SNHLY and CDR2 FYNNEI. V was trimmed by 7 bases and J by 5 bases, leaving 14 bases between them. CDR3 length equals 13 residues. This record comes from a study of brain metastases from non-small cell lung cancer. This chain links TRBV2 with TRBJ2-5; a weak D match, TRBD1 (6 bases). Sequenced sample: tumor-adjacent normal tissue. This TCR came from a donor at least 40 years old with non-small cell lung cancer. The CDR3 is CASTRGMGETQYF. The CDR3 bases are TGTGCCAGCACTAGGGGGATGGGGGAGACCCAGTACTTC.